These 3 T cell receptor beta chains share one sample of origin, sequenced in a study of CD8 T cells in Susac syndrome. The RNA input was about 0.5 to 1 ug, and it was reverse transcribed with random hexamers. TCRdb recomputed calls from the immunoSEQ multiplex PCR reads with MiXCR, one row per CDR3 protein. The sample has 150,000 to 200,000 distinct CDR3 sequences; 80% to 95% are singletons. Sequencing was carried out using CD4+ T cells from PBMCs. Source of these receptors: a human donor in good health.

V and J are TRBV5-1 and TRBJ2-3, with D perhaps TRBD1 or TRBD2 (6 bases each). The CDR3 has 16 residues. V was shortened by 0 bases and J by 5 bases, with 16 bases between the two germline ends. Germline CDR1 is SGHRS and CDR2 is YFSETQ. CDR3: CASSLAREGGGDTQYF. CDR3 sequence (DNA): TGCGCCAGCAGCTTGGCCAGGGAAGGGGGAGGAGATACGCAGTATTTT.

This chain connects TRBV7-2 to TRBJ1-6; D is undetermined. The CDR3 is 12 amino acids. In germline, CDR1 is SGHTA, CDR2 FQGNSA. The V end lost 6 bases, the J end lost 13 bases, and 13 bases lay between the germline ends. CDR3 in amino acids: CASRLPMVPLHF. The CDR3, as DNA: TGTGCCAGCAGGCTACCTATGGTCCCCCTCCACTTT.

The V and J genes are TRBV5-1 and TRBJ2-2, with unresolved D. Germline CDR1 SGHRS, CDR2 YFSETQ. Between the trimmed V and J ends, which lost 0 bases and 6 bases, there was a span of 6 bases. The CDR3 extends over 13 amino acids. The CDR3 sequence: CASSLELSGELFF. CDR3 in DNA: TGCGCCAGCAGCTTGGAGCTCTCCGGGGAGCTGTTTTTT.